This TCR beta chain is drawn from a study of regulatory T cells in long-lasting Graves disease. Overall study findings and caveats: Preferential use of TRBV28, TRBJ1-2 and TRBJ2-5 was seen in persistent disease.

Specified time point: newly diagnosed GD, antithyroid drugs for less than 3 months. Making the TCR library involved RNA that had been extracted from PBMCs. The patients were drawn from one endocrinology department in Xi'an, China. The CDR3 runs 12 residues. CDR1 SEHNR and CDR2 FQNEAQ come from the germline V gene (reference sequence). Trimming shortened V by 6 bases and J by 4 bases, and 10 bases separated the two germline ends. TCR beta libraries were built with iRepertoire HTBI primers and Arm-PCR of CDR3 regions. Study processing details: The identification of 62 TRBV and 14 TRBJ segments was made across samples. TCRdb re-derived calls from the multiplex PCR reads in MiXCR, one entry per CDR3 protein. These V and J calls originate from TCRdb's pipeline instead of the authors' own analysis. The repertoire includes hundreds of thousands of distinct CDR3 sequences, about 16% of them detected once, and under 20% sits in the top ten.

There are many counts of this clonotype. No antigen is known for it. These data also featured in a second study, about T cells in Graves' hyperthyroidism and ophthalmopathy.

Source: peripheral blood mononuclear cells (PBMCs), taken at new diagnosis, from a patient treated with antithyroid drugs. This receptor was obtained from a woman aged 25 to 39 with Graves disease. The V call is TRBV7-9, the J call TRBJ2-7; no reliable D call. CDR3 residues: CASSAQVYEQYF. DNA of the CDR3: TGTGCCAGCAGTGCCCAGGTTTACGAGCAGTACTTC.